Listed here is a single T cell receptor beta chain. Its antigen is currently unknown. The entry originates in a study of siplizumab effects on memory and regulatory T cells. The CDR3 runs to 13 residues. Losses at the gene ends were 6 bases for V and 4 bases for J; bases not matched to a gene: 6. Germline-derived CDR1 and CDR2 are SGHTA and FQGNSA. Assay: immunoSEQ multiplex PCR; the TCRdb copy retains only in-frame clones and omits some. The sample shows about 100,000 clones, around 90% of them seen only once. The study's findings and limits: Just a small share of alloreactive clones was traced back to unstimulated subsets.

The receptor was isolated from a human donor in good health. Sample: CD4+ T cells sorted from blood. The J gene is TRBJ2-7, the V gene TRBV7-2; 7 positions agree with TRBD2. The CDR3 is CASRVAGSYEQYF. The CDR3 DNA reads TGTGCCAGCAGGGTAGCGGGCTCTTACGAGCAGTACTTC.